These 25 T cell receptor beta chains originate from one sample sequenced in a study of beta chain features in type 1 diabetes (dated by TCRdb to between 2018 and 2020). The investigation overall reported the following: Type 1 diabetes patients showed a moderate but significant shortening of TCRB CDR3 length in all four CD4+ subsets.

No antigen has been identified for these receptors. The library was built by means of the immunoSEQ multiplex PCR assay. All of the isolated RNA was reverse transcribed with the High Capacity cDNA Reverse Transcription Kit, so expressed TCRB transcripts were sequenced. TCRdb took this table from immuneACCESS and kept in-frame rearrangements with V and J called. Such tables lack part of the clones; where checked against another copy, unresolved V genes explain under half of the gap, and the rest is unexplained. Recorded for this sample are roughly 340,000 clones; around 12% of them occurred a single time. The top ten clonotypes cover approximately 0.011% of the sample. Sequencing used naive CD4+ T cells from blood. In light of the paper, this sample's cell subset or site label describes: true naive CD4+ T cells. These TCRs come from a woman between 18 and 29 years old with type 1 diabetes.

Written as DNA, the CDR3 is TGCGCCAGCAGCTTGGAAACTAGCGGGATCAATGAGCAGTTCTTC. This translates into CASSLETSGINEQFF. The gene calls are TRBV5-1 and TRBJ2-1; TRBD2 aligns across 10 bases. Looked up from germline, CDR1 is SGHRS and CDR2 is YFSETQ. V trimming: 0 bases; J trimming: 6 bases; junction bases outside the gene matches: 3. The CDR3 contains 15 residues.

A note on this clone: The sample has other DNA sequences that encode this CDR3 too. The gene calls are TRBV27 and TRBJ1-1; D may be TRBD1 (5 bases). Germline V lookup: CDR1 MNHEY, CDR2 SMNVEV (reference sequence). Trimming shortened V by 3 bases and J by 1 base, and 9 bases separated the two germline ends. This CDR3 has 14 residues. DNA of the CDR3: TGTGCCAGCAGTTTCCTAGACAGGAACACTGAAGCTTTCTTT. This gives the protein CASSFLDRNTEAFF.

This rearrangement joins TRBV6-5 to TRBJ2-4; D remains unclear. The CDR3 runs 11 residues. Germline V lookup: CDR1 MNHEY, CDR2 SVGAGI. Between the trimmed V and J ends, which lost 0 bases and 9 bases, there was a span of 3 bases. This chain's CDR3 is CASSYSSIQYF. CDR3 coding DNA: TGTGCCAGCAGTTACTCGAGCATTCAGTACTTC.

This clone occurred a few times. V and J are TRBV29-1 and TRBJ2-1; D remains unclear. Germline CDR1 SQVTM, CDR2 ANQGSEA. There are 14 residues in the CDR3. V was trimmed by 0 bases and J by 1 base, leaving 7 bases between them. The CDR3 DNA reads TGCAGCGTTGAAGAAGCCGGGTCCTACAATGAGCAGTTCTTC. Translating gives CSVEEAGSYNEQFF.

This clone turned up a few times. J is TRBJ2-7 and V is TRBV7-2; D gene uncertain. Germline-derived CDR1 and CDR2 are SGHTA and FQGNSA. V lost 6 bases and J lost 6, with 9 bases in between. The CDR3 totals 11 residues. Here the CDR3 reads CASRTTGEQYF. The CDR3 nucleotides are TGTGCCAGCAGGACAACCGGCGAGCAGTACTTC. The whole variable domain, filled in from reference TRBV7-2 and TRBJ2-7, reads GAGVSQSPSNKVTEKGKDVELRCDPISGHTALYWYRQSLGQGLEFLIYFQGNSAPDKSGLPSDRFSAERTGGSVSTLTIQRTQQEDSAVYLCASRTTGEQYFGPGTRLTVT.

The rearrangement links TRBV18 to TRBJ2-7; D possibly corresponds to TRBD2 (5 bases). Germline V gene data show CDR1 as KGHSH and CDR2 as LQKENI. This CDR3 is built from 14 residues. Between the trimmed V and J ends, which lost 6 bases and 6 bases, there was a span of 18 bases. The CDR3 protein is CASSPKELGGEQYF. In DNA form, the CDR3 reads TGTGCCAGCTCTCCTAAAGAGCTAGGAGGCGAGCAGTACTTC.

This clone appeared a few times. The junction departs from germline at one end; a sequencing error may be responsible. The CDR3: CSVEGGPGTGELFF. The CDR3 DNA is TGCAGCGTCGAAGGAGGGCCGGGCACCGGGGAGCTGTTTTTT. The chain has TRBV29-1 and TRBJ2-2, with D perhaps TRBD2 (6 bases). The CDR3 is 14 amino acids. Germline V gene lookup returns CDR1 SQVTM and CDR2 ANQGSEA.

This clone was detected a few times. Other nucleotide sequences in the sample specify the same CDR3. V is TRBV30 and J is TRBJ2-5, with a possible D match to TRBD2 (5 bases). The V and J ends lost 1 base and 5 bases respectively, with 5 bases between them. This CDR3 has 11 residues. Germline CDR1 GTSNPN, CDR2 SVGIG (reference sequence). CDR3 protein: CAWSAGETQYF. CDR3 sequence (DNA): TGTGCCTGGAGTGCGGGGGAGACCCAGTACTTC.

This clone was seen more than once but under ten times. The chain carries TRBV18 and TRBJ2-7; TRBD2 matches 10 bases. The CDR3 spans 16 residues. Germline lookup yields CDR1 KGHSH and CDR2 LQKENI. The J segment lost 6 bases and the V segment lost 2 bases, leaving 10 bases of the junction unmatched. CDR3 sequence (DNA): TGTGCCAGCTCACCAGCTAGCGGGAGTAAGATTGGCGAGCAGTACTTC. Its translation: CASSPASGSKIGEQYF.

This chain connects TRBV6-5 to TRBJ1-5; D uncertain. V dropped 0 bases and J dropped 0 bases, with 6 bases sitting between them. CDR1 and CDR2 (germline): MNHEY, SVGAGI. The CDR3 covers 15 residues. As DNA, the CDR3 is TGTGCCAGCAGTTACTCCCTTCTTAGCAATCAGCCCCAGCATTTT. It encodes CASSYSLLSNQPQHF.

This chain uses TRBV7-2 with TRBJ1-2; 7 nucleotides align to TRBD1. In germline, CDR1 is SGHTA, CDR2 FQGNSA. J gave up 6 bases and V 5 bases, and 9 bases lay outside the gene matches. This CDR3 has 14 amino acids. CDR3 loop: CASSGDRGGNGYTF. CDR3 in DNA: TGTGCCAGCAGCGGAGACCGAGGGGGCAATGGCTACACCTTC.

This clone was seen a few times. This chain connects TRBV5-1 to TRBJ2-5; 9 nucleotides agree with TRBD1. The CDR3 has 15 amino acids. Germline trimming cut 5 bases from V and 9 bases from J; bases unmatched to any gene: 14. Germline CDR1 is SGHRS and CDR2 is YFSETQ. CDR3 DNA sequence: TGCGCCAGCAGAGATTGGGACAGGGCCCCTCCTGCCCAGTACTTC. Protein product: CASRDWDRAPPAQYF.

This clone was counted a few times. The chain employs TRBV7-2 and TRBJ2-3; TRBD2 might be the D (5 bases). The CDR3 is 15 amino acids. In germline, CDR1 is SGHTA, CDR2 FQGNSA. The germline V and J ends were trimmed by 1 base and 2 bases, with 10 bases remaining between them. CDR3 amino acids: CASSLVFGNTDTQYF. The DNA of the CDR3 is TGTGCCAGCAGCTTAGTTTTCGGGAACACAGATACGCAGTATTTT.

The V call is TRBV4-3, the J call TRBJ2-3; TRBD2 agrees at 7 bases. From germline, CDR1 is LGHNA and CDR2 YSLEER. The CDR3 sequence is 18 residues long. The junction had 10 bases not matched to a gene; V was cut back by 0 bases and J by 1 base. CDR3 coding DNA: TGCGCCAGCAGCCAAGATTGGAACGGGGGGACGGGCACAGATACGCAGTATTTT. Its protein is CASSQDWNGGTGTDTQYF.

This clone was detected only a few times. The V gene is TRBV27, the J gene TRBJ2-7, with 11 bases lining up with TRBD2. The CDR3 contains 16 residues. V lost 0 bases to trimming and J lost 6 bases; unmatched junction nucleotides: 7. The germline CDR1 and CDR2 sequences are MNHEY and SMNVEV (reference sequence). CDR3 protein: CASSLSSGLAGGEQYF. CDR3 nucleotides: TGTGCCAGCAGTTTATCCTCCGGACTAGCGGGTGGCGAGCAGTACTTC.

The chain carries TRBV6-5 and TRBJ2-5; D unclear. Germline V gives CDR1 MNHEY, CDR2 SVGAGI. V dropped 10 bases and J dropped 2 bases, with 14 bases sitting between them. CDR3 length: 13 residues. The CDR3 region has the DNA TGTGCCACCACCGGGTTGGATCAAGAGACCCAGTACTTC. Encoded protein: CATTGLDQETQYF.

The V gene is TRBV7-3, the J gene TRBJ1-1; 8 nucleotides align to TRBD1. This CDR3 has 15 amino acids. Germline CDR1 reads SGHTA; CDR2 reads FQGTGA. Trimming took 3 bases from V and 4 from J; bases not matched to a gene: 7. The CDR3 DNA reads TGTGCCAGCAGCTTGGGCCAGGGGACAGGCACTGAAGCTTTCTTT. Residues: CASSLGQGTGTEAFF.

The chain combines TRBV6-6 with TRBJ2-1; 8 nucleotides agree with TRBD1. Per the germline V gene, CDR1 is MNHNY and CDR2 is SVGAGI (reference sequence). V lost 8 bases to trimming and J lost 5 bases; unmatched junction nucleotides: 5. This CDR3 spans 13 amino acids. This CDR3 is CASSGTGNNEQFF. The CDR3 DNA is TGTGCCAGCTCCGGGACAGGCAACAATGAGCAGTTCTTC.

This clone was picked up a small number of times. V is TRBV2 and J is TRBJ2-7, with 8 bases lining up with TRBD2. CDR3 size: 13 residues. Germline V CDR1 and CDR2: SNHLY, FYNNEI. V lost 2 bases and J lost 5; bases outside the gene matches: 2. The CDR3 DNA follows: TGTGCCAGCAGTGAAAGCGGGAGAAACGAGCAGTACTTC. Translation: CASSESGRNEQYF.

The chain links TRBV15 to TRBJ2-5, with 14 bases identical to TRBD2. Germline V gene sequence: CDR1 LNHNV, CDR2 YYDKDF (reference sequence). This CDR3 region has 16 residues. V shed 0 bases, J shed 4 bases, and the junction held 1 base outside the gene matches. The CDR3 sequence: CATSRDGLAGGETQYF. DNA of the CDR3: TGTGCCACCAGCAGAGATGGACTAGCGGGAGGAGAGACCCAGTACTTC.

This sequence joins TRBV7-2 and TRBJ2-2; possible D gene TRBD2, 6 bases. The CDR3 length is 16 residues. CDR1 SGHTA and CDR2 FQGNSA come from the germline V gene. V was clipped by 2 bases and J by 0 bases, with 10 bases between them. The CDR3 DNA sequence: TGTGCCAGCAGCTTAAACGGGGGTGCGAACACCGGGGAGCTGTTTTTT. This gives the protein CASSLNGGANTGELFF.

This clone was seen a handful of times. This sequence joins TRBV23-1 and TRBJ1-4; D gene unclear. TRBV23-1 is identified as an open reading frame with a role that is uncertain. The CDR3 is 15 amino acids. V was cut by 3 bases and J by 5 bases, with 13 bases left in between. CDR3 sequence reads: CASSHTPIRNEKLFF. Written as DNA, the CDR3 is TGCGCCAGCAGTCATACCCCCATCAGGAATGAAAAACTGTTTTTT.

The CDR3 sequence is CASSSHPGQPGETQYF. CDR3 sequence (DNA): TGCGCCAGCAGCTCACATCCGGGACAGCCAGGGGAGACCCAGTACTTC. The J gene is TRBJ2-5, the V gene TRBV4-3; 7 bases map to TRBD1. The CDR3 is made up of 16 amino acids. From germline, CDR1 is LGHNA and CDR2 YSLEER. Trimming removed 5 bases from V and 5 bases from J; junction bases left unmatched: 14.

CDR3 nucleotide sequence: TGTGCCAGCAGCCCCAGACAGGGCACCAGTGGGGCCAACGTCCTGACTTTC. Protein: CASSPRQGTSGANVLTF. The V and J genes are TRBV7-2 and TRBJ2-6; 7 bases fit TRBD1. CDR3 length equals 17 residues. The ends lost 5 bases at V and 3 bases at J; junction bases unmatched: 10. Germline CDR1 SGHTA, CDR2 FQGNSA.

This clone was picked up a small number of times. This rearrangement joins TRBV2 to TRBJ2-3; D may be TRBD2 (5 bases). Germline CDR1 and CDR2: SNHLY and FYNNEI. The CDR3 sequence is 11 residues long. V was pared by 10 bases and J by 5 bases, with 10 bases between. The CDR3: CATGRVDTQYF. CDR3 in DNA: TGTGCCACCGGGCGGGTAGATACGCAGTATTTT. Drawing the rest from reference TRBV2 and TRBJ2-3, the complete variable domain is EPEVTQTPSHQVTQMGQEVILRCVPISNHLYFYWYRQILGQKVEFLVSFYNNEISEKSEIFDDQFSVERPDGSNFTLKIRSTKLEDSAMYFCATGRVDTQYFGPGTRLTVL.